This T cell receptor beta chain was sequenced during a study of vaccination and CD4 T cells after COVID-19. Overall study: Control cultures received a CEFX pool, an HIV-1 Nef pool, or no peptide. General observations from the study: With convalescent patients, a median roughly 83% of reactive clones emerged solely after vaccination.

CDR1 and CDR2 from the germline V gene are SGHVS and FQNEAQ. The CDR3 extends over 16 amino acids. The V gene end was trimmed by 7 bases and the J gene end by 5 bases; junction bases not matched to a gene: 14. Treatment defined: approximately 9-day PBMC culture with coronavirus spike peptide pools or control peptides (ViraFEST assay). As for this clonotype: As yet, its antigen is unknown.

The Oncomine TCR Beta short-read assay sequenced DNA from cultured CD4+ T cells. Genomic DNA extraction was carried out from cultured CD4+ T cells. TCRdb passed the PCR reads through MiXCR, listing each CDR3 protein once. The table has roughly 11,000 distinct CDR3 sequences, 64% seen once; the top ten hold around 14%. The chain has TRBV7-8 and TRBJ1-1; 9 positions agree with TRBD1. The sample comprised CD4+ T cells from blood, cultured in vitro. The TCR originated in a human donor who had recovered from COVID-19. The CDR3 loop is CASTQTYRGRSTEAFF. The CDR3 DNA reads as TGTGCCAGCACCCAGACTTACAGGGGGCGATCGACTGAAGCTTTCTTT.